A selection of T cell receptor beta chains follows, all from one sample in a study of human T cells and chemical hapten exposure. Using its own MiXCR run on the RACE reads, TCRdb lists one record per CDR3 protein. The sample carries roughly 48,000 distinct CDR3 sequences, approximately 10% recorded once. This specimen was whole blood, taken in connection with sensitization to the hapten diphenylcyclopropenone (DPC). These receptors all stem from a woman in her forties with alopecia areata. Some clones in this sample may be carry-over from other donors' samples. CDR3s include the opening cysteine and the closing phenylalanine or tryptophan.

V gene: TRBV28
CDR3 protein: CASRAGGNHEQYF

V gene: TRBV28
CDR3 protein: CASSGGGPETQYF

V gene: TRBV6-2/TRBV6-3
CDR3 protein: CASSRNLGPYEQYF

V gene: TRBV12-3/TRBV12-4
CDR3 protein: CASRRQGLEEKLFF

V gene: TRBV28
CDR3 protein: CASSLRGSGGANEQFF

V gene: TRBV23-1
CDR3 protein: CASRLPRARETQYF

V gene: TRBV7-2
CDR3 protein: CASSLDQGTNYGYTF

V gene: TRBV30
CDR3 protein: CAWSKTEAFF

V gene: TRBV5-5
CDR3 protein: CASSLYHGRSNSPLHF

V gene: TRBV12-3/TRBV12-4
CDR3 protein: CASSFMGREQPQHF

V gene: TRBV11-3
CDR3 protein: CASSFRGLGSTGTEAFF

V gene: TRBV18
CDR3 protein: CASSPGAGRVDEQFF

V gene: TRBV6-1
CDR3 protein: CASSEAGGARPNYGYTF

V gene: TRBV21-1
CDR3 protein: CASSTTDTQYF

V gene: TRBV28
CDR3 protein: CASSLSHSYEQYF